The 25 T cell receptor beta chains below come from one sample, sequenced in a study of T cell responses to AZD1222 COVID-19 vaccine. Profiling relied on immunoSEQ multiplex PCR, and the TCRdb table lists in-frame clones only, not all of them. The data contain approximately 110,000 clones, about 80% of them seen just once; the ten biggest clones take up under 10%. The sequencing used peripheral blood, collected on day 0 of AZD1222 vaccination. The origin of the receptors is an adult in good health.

CDR3 DNA sequence: TGTGCCAGCTCTAAGGAGCATAACTATGGCTACACCTTC. Translating it yields CASSKEHNYGYTF. V gene TRBV11-1 combines with J gene TRBJ1-2; unclear D gene. The germline V gene encodes CDR1 SGHAT and CDR2 FQDESV (reference sequence). This CDR3 spans 13 amino acids. The V end lost 8 bases, the J end lost 1 base, and 11 bases lay between the germline ends.

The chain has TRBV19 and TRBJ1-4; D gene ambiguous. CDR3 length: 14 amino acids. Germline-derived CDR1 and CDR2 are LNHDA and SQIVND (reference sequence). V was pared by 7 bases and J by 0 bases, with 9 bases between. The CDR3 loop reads CASNLRATNEKLFF. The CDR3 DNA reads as TGTGCCAGTAATTTACGGGCAACTAATGAAAAACTGTTTTTT.

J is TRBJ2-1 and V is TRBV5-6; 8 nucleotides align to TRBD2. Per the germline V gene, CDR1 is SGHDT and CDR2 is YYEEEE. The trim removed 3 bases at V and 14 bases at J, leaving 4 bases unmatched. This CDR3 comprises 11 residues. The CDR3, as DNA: TGTGCCAGCAGCTCGGGACTAGGAAAGTTCTTC. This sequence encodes CASSSGLGKFF.

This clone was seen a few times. This CDR3 reads CASSLTANTEAFF. In DNA, the CDR3 is TGCGCCAGCAGCCTTACAGCAAACACTGAAGCTTTCTTT. The V and J genes are TRBV4-3 and TRBJ1-1; D is uncertain. Trimming took 4 bases from V and 2 from J, leaving 8 bases between them. This CDR3 region has 13 residues. Germline CDR1 is LGHNA and CDR2 is YSLEER.

CDR3 region: CAISEGLAGGKDTQYF. DNA for the CDR3: TGTGCCATCAGTGAGGGACTAGCGGGGGGTAAAGATACGCAGTATTTT. The V gene is TRBV10-3, the J gene TRBJ2-3; 14 nucleotides agree with TRBD2. This CDR3 has 16 residues. Germline lookup yields CDR1 ENHRY and CDR2 SYGVKD. V lost 2 bases to trimming and J lost 5 bases; unmatched junction nucleotides: 3.

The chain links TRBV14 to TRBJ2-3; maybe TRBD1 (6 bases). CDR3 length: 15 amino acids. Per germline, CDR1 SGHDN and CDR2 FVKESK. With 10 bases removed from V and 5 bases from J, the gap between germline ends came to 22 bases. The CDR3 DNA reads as TGTGCCACCCAGCCCCGACAGGTTCAGGTAGATACGCAGTATTTT. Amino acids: CATQPRQVQVDTQYF.

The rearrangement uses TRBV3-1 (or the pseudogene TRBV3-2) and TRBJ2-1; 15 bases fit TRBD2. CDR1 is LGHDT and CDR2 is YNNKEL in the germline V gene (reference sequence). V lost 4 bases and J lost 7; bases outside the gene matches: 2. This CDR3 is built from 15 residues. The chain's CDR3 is CASSRGLAGGNEQFF. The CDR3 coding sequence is TGTGCCAGCAGCCGAGGACTAGCGGGGGGGAATGAGCAGTTCTTC.

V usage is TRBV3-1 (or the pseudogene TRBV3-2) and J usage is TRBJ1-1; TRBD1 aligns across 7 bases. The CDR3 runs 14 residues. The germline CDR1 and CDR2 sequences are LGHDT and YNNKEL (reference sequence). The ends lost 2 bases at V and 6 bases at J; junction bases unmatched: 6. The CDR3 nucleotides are TGTGCCAGCAGCCAACAGGGGGGGGTCCCTGAAGCTTTCTTT. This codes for CASSQQGGVPEAFF.

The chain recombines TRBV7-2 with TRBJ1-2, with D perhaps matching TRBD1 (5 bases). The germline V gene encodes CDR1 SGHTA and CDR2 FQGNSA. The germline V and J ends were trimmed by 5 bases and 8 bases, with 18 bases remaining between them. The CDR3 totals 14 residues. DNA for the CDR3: TGTGCCAGCAGCGAAGCGGGCAGGGTAGGGGGCTACACCTTC. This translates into CASSEAGRVGGYTF.

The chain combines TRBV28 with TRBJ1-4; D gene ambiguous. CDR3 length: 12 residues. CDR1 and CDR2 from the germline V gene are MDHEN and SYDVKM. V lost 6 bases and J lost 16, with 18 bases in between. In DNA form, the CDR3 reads TGTGCCAGCAGCCTACCCCGGGCCAACCCGTTTTTT. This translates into CASSLPRANPFF.

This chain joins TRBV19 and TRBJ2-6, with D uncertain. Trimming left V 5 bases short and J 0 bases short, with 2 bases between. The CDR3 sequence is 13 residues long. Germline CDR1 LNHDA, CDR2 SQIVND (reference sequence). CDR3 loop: CASSDSGANVLTF. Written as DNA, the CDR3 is TGTGCCAGTAGTGACTCTGGGGCCAACGTCCTGACTTTC.

The CDR3 nucleotides read TGTGCCATTCCCACGAGTAGAACAGGATACCTAGAGCAGTTCTTC. Encoded protein: CAIPTSRTGYLEQFF. The chain recombines TRBV2 with TRBJ2-1; the D gene is possibly TRBD1 (5 bases). The V gene lost 10 bases and the J gene lost 10 bases, with 26 bases spanning the gap. In germline, CDR1 is SNHLY, CDR2 FYNNEI. The length of the CDR3 is 15 residues.

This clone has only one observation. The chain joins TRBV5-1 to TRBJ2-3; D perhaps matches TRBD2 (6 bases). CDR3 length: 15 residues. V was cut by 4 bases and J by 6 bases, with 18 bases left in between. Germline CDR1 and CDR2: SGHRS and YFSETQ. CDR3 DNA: TGCGCCAGCAGCCCGGCGGGGCTAGCGCGGGATACGCAGTATTTT. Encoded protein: CASSPAGLARDTQYF.

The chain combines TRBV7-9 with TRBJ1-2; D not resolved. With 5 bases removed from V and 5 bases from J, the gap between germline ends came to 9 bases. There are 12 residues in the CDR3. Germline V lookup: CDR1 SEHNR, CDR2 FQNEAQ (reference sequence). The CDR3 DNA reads TGTGCCAGCAGCCTCGGACCGTATGGCTACACCTTC. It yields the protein CASSLGPYGYTF.

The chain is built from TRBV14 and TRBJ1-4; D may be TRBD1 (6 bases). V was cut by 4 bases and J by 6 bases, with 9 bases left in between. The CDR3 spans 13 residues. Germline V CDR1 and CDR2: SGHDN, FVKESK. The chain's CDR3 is CASSPRTDEKLFF. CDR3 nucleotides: TGTGCCAGCAGCCCCCGGACAGATGAAAAACTGTTTTTT.

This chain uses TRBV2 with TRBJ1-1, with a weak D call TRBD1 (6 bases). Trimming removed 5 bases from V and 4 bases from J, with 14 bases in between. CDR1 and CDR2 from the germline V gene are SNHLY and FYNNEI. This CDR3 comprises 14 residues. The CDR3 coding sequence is TGTGCCAGCAGTTCCCAGGCAGGGGCCACTGAAGCTTTCTTT. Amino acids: CASSSQAGATEAFF. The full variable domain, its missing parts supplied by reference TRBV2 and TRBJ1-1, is EPEVTQTPSHQVTQMGQEVILRCVPISNHLYFYWYRQILGQKVEFLVSFYNNEISEKSEIFDDQFSVERPDGSNFTLKIRSTKLEDSAMYFCASSSQAGATEAFFGQGTRLTVV.

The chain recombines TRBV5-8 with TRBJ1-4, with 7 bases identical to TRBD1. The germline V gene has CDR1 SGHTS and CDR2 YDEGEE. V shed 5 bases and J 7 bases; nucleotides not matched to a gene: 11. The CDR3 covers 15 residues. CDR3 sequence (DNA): TGTGCCAGCAGATACGGGACAGTTGCCGGTGAAAAACTGTTTTTT. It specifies CASRYGTVAGEKLFF.

The CDR3 DNA reads as TGTGCCAGTAGTACGCCCACAACAGGGCAATTCTCCTACGAGCAGTACTTC. Translated: CASSTPTTGQFSYEQYF. The rearrangement links TRBV19 to TRBJ2-7; D is possibly TRBD1 (6 bases). V lost 4 bases and J lost 0, with 19 bases in between. Per germline, CDR1 LNHDA and CDR2 SQIVND (reference sequence). This CDR3 has 17 residues.

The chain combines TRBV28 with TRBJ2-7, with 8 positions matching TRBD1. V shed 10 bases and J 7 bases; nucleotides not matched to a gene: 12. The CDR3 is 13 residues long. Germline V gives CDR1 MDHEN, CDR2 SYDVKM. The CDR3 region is CAICQGQGREQYF. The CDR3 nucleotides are TGTGCCATCTGTCAAGGACAGGGTCGGGAGCAGTACTTC.

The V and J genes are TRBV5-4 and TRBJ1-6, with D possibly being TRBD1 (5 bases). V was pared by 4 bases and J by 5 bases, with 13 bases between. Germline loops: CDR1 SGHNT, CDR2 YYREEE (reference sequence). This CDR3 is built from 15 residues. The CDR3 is CASSLGTKDNSPLHF. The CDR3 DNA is TGTGCCAGCAGCCTTGGGACCAAGGATAATTCACCCCTCCACTTT.

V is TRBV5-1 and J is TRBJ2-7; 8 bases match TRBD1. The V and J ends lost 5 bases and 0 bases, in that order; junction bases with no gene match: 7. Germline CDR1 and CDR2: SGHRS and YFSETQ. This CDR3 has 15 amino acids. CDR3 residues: CASRAQGGVSYEQYF. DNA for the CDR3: TGCGCCAGCAGGGCACAGGGGGGAGTCTCCTACGAGCAGTACTTC.

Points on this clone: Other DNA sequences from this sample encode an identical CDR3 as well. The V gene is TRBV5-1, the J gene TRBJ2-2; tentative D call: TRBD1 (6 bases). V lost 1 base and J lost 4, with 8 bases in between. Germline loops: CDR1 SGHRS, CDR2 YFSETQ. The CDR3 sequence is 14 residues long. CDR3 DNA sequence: TGCGCCAGCAGCTTGCAGGGGATCACCGGGGAGCTGTTTTTT. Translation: CASSLQGITGELFF.

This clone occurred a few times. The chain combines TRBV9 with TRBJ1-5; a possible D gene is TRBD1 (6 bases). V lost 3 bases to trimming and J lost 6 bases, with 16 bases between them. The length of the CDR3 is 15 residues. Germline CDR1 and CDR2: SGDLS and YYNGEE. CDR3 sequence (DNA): TGTGCCAGCAGCGCCGGTAGAGGGGGGCTTCAGCCCCAGCATTTT. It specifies CASSAGRGGLQPQHF. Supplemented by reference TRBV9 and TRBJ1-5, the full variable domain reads DSGVTQTPKHLITATGQRVTLRCSPRSGDLSVYWYQQSLDQGLQFLIQYYNGEERAKGNILERFSAQQFPDLHSELNLSSLELGDSALYFCASSAGRGGLQPQHFGDGTRLSIL.

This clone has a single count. The CDR3 here is CASYRGRGNNQPQHF. The DNA for the CDR3 is TGCGCCAGCTATCGGGGCAGGGGTAACAATCAGCCCCAGCATTTT. The chain combines TRBV10-1 with TRBJ1-5; D perhaps matches TRBD1 (6 bases). This CDR3 has 15 residues. The germline V and J ends were trimmed by 8 bases and 3 bases, with 17 bases remaining between them. CDR1 and CDR2 (germline): WNHNN, SYGVQD (reference sequence).

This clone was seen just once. The CDR3 protein is CASSTDRDHTEAFF. CDR3 nucleotide sequence: TGTGCCAGCAGCACAGACAGGGATCACACTGAAGCTTTCTTT. The rearrangement joins TRBV3-1 (or the pseudogene TRBV3-2) to TRBJ1-1, with 7 bases fitting TRBD1. The CDR3 covers 14 residues. Germline V gene data show CDR1 as LGHDT and CDR2 as YNNKEL (reference sequence). Trimming cost V 5 bases and J 3 bases; bases outside gene matches: 6.